A single sample is the source of the 24 T cell receptor beta chains below, sequenced in a study of blood T cell repertoires in COVID-19. TCRdb's table, derived via immunoSEQ multiplex PCR, lists solely in-frame clones and lacks some. The data show approximately 37,000 clones, over 75% seen once. Sequencing input: peripheral blood. These receptors all come from a woman between 65 and 79 years old with acute or convalescent COVID-19.

The chain links TRBV14 to TRBJ1-5; D may be TRBD1 (5 bases). The CDR3 consists of 19 residues. Trimming left V 0 bases short and J 0 bases short, with 18 bases between. The germline V gene has CDR1 SGHDN and CDR2 FVKESK. DNA for the CDR3: TGTGCCAGCAGCCAAGATTGGTGCCAGCGGGGCTATAGCAATCAGCCCCAGCATTTT. Translation: CASSQDWCQRGYSNQPQHF.

The chain carries TRBV2 and TRBJ2-4, with D maybe TRBD1 (6 bases). V was pared by 3 bases and J by 4 bases, with 19 bases between. This CDR3 region has 17 residues. Looked up from germline, CDR1 is SNHLY and CDR2 is FYNNEI. The DNA for the CDR3 is TGTGCCAGCAGTGATTTGGACAGCCCCGTCCCGAAAAACATTCAGTACTTC. Translation gives CASSDLDSPVPKNIQYF.

This clone was counted only a few times. The chain links TRBV24-1 to TRBJ2-2; tentatively, D is TRBD2 (5 bases). V lost 5 bases, J lost 3 bases, and 6 bases lay in between. CDR1 is KGHDR, CDR2 SFDVKD, per germline. The CDR3 is 13 residues long. Here the CDR3 DNA reads TGTGCCACCAGTGGAGGGTACACCGGGGAGCTGTTTTTT. Protein: CATSGGYTGELFF.

The chain uses TRBV7-2 and TRBJ2-5, with 9 bases matching TRBD2. V shed 2 bases and J 1 base; nucleotides not matched to a gene: 5. From germline, CDR1 is SGHTA and CDR2 FQGNSA. This CDR3 spans 16 amino acids. CDR3 sequence: CASSLSASGIQETQYF. The CDR3 DNA follows: TGTGCCAGCAGCTTATCAGCTAGCGGGATCCAAGAGACCCAGTACTTC. Full variable domain (rest looked up from reference TRBV7-2 and TRBJ2-5): GAGVSQSPSNKVTEKGKDVELRCDPISGHTALYWYRQSLGQGLEFLIYFQGNSAPDKSGLPSDRFSAERTGGSVSTLTIQRTQQEDSAVYLCASSLSASGIQETQYFGPGTRLLVL.

V and J are TRBV7-8 and TRBJ2-3, with TRBD1 matching over 8 bases. The germline gives CDR1 SGHVS, CDR2 FQNEAQ. The CDR3 sequence is 16 residues long. The J segment lost 4 bases and the V segment lost 5 bases, leaving 11 bases of the junction unmatched. CDR3: CASSVRTGWGPDTQYF. The CDR3 DNA is TGTGCCAGCAGCGTTCGGACAGGGTGGGGGCCAGATACGCAGTATTTT.

The rearrangement uses TRBV9 and TRBJ2-3; the D is unclear. V lost 0 bases and J lost 6, with 8 bases in between. Germline V gene lookup returns CDR1 SGDLS and CDR2 YYNGEE. This CDR3 has 13 residues. CDR3 nucleotides: TGTGCCAGCAGCGTAGCCGTTCTTGATACGCAGTATTTT. This encodes CASSVAVLDTQYF.

This chain uses TRBV12-3 or TRBV12-4 with TRBJ2-1; unclear D gene. V lost 6 bases to trimming and J lost 9 bases, with 9 bases between them. CDR3 size: 11 residues. In nucleotides, the CDR3 is TGTGCCAGCAGCCCCGGGTTTGAGCAGTTCTTC. It translates to CASSPGFEQFF.

J is TRBJ1-5 and V is TRBV20-1; 7 bases line up with TRBD1. V shed 3 bases, J shed 4 bases, and the junction held 9 bases outside the gene matches. CDR3 length: 15 amino acids. Germline values: CDR1 DFQATT, CDR2 SNEGSKA (reference sequence). The CDR3 DNA sequence: TGCAGTGCTAGTCCATGGACAGGCTCAAATCAGCCCCAGCATTTT. It is translated as CSASPWTGSNQPQHF.

V usage is TRBV7-2 and J usage is TRBJ1-4; D is ambiguous. This CDR3 spans 12 amino acids. Trimming stripped 1 base from V and 10 bases from J, with 7 bases between. Germline V gives CDR1 SGHTA, CDR2 FQGNSA. DNA for the CDR3: TGTGCCAGCAGCTTAGAACGGGGAAAACTGTTTTTT. Translated, it gives CASSLERGKLFF.

The chain couples TRBV24-1 to TRBJ2-1, with 10 positions matching TRBD2. The germline CDR1 and CDR2 sequences are KGHDR and SFDVKD. The junction had 3 bases not matched to a gene; V was cut back by 1 base and J by 1 base. CDR3 size: 17 residues. The DNA for the CDR3 is TGTGCCACCAGTGATTTTGCTAGCGGGAGTTCCTACAATGAGCAGTTCTTC. Encoded protein: CATSDFASGSSYNEQFF.

J is TRBJ2-5 and V is TRBV6-5, with 8 nucleotides matching TRBD1. Germline V gives CDR1 MNHEY, CDR2 SVGAGI. The V segment lost 6 bases and the J segment 3 bases; nucleotides outside the gene matches: 9. The CDR3 extends over 15 amino acids. CDR3 residues: CASSLGQGLEETQYF. CDR3 sequence (DNA): TGTGCCAGCAGCCTCGGACAGGGCCTAGAAGAGACCCAGTACTTC.

This chain joins TRBV29-1 and TRBJ1-1, with 8 bases that match TRBD1. The CDR3 consists of 11 residues. Germline CDR1 SQVTM, CDR2 ANQGSEA. Trimming removed 6 bases from V and 5 bases from J; junction bases left unmatched: 2. For the CDR3, the DNA is TGCAGCGTGGACAGGGTTACTGAAGCTTTCTTT. Protein sequence: CSVDRVTEAFF.

This chain joins TRBV5-1 and TRBJ2-3; 7 bases align to TRBD1. V trimming: 2 bases; J trimming: 5 bases; junction bases outside the gene matches: 8. Germline V gives CDR1 SGHRS, CDR2 YFSETQ. The CDR3 is made up of 15 amino acids. CDR3 protein: CASSLPTGIKDTQYF. For the CDR3, the DNA is TGCGCCAGCAGCTTACCGACAGGGATTAAAGATACGCAGTATTTT.

The chain carries TRBV19 and TRBJ1-6; D might be TRBD1 (6 bases). V was trimmed by 4 bases and J by 7 bases, leaving 14 bases between them. The CDR3 runs to 15 residues. Germline lookup yields CDR1 LNHDA and CDR2 SQIVND (reference sequence). The CDR3 protein is CASSTSGAENSPLHF. The CDR3 DNA reads TGTGCCAGTAGTACCTCAGGGGCCGAGAATTCACCCCTCCACTTT.

The chain joins TRBV4-1 to TRBJ2-3; maybe TRBD1 (5 bases). Trimming cost V 1 base and J 6 bases, with 20 bases left between them. The CDR3 runs to 17 residues. Germline V CDR1 and CDR2: MGHRA, YSYEKL. The CDR3 spells CASSQAVTTDPSDTQYF. The CDR3 region has the DNA TGCGCCAGCAGCCAAGCCGTTACGACAGATCCGTCGGATACGCAGTATTTT.

The chain carries TRBV7-9 and TRBJ1-2; TRBD1 is a possible D gene (6 bases). Germline V CDR1 and CDR2: SEHNR, FQNEAQ (reference sequence). The germline V and J ends were trimmed by 5 bases and 8 bases, with 24 bases remaining between them. The CDR3 is 16 residues long. CDR3 in DNA: TGTGCCAGCAGCGCCTTCGGGGGGGCGATGGTTTACGGCTACACCTTC. Protein: CASSAFGGAMVYGYTF.

The chain is built from TRBV5-1 and TRBJ2-3, with 11 bases fitting TRBD2. CDR1 is SGHRS, CDR2 YFSETQ, per germline. The CDR3 sequence is 15 residues long. J gave up 3 bases and V 4 bases, and 4 bases lay outside the gene matches. The CDR3 DNA is TGCGCCAGCAGCGCTCTAGCGGGAGGAACAGATACGCAGTATTTT. Translated, it gives CASSALAGGTDTQYF.

V gene TRBV24-1 combines with J gene TRBJ2-3; 11 bases line up with TRBD2. Germline assignment: CDR1 KGHDR and CDR2 SFDVKD. The ends lost 4 bases at V and 4 bases at J; junction bases unmatched: 12. This CDR3 region has 18 residues. CDR3 loop: CATSDPKPTSGSSDTQYF. CDR3 nucleotide sequence: TGTGCCACCAGTGACCCGAAACCCACTAGCGGGAGTTCAGATACGCAGTATTTT.

The chain is built from TRBV3-1 (or the pseudogene TRBV3-2) and TRBJ1-6; D is perhaps TRBD1 (6 bases). The germline V and J ends were trimmed by 4 bases and 5 bases, with 12 bases remaining between them. The CDR3 length is 15 residues. Germline loops: CDR1 LGHDT, CDR2 YNNKEL (reference sequence). The CDR3 protein is CASSPTGQNNSPLHF. The CDR3 DNA reads TGTGCCAGCAGCCCCACGGGACAAAATAATTCACCCCTCCACTTT.

By share, this clone ranks as medium-sized. The chain has TRBV9 and TRBJ1-1; 8 bases fit TRBD1. The V gene's germline CDR1 is SGDLS and CDR2 YYNGEE. The ends lost 4 bases at V and 1 base at J; junction bases unmatched: 6. The CDR3 runs to 15 residues. The CDR3 DNA reads TGTGCCAGCAGCCCGAGACAGGGGACGAACACTGAAGCTTTCTTT. Translated: CASSPRQGTNTEAFF.

This sequence joins TRBV7-2 and TRBJ2-5; no definite D call. The CDR3 consists of 12 residues. In germline, CDR1 is SGHTA, CDR2 FQGNSA. Trimming took 5 bases from V and 7 from J, leaving 11 bases between them. The CDR3 DNA follows: TGTGCCAGCAGCCCCGAGGTTGGGACCCAGTACTTC. It yields the protein CASSPEVGTQYF.

The chain has TRBV19 and TRBJ2-3, with D perhaps TRBD2 (5 bases). CDR3 length: 15 amino acids. Germline V gene data show CDR1 as LNHDA and CDR2 as SQIVND (reference sequence). The V end was cut by 2 bases, the J end by 0 bases, with 9 bases between. The CDR3 nucleotides are TGTGCCAGTAGTATAACCGGGGTTAGCACAGATACGCAGTATTTT. This gives the protein CASSITGVSTDTQYF.

The rearrangement uses TRBV7-2 and TRBJ2-1; D might be TRBD2 (5 bases). Germline loops: CDR1 SGHTA, CDR2 FQGNSA. CDR3 length: 14 amino acids. Trimming removed 5 bases from V and 9 bases from J, with 17 bases in between. The CDR3 protein is CASSGRLGSGEQFF. The DNA for the CDR3 is TGTGCCAGCAGCGGGCGATTAGGGAGCGGTGAGCAGTTCTTC.

This clone was counted between two and nine times. The CDR3 DNA reads TGTGCCATCAGTGAGTCGAAACCCCGGGGAGAGACCCAGTACTTC. Encoded protein: CAISESKPRGETQYF. V gene TRBV10-3 combines with J gene TRBJ2-5; tentatively, D is TRBD2 (5 bases). CDR3 length: 15 amino acids. CDR1 and CDR2 (germline): ENHRY, SYGVKD. Trimming left V 0 bases short and J 4 bases short, with 12 bases between.